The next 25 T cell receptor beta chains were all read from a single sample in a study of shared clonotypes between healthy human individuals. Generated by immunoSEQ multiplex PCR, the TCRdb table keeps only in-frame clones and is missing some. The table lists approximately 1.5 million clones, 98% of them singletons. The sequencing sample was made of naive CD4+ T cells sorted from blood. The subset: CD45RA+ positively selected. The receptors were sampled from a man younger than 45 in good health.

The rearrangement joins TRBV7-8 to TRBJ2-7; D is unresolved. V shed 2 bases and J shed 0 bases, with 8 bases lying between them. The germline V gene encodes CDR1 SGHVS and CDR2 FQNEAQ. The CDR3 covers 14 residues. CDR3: CASSLSDRSYEQYF. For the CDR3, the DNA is TGTGCCAGCAGCTTAAGTGACCGCTCCTACGAGCAGTACTTC.

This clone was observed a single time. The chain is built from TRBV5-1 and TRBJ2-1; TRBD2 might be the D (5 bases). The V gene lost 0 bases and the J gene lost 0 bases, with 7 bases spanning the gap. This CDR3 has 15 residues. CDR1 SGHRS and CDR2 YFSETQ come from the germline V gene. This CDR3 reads CASSLERYSYNEQFF. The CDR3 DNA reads TGCGCCAGCAGCTTGGAGCGGTACTCCTACAATGAGCAGTTCTTC. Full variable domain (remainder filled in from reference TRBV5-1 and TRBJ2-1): KAGVTQTPRYLIKTRGQQVTLSCSPISGHRSVSWYQQTPGQGLQFLFEYFSETQRNKGNFPGRFSGRQFSNSRSEMNVSTLELGDSALYLCASSLERYSYNEQFFGPGTRLTVL.

The CDR3 region is CASSLGSGQYTDTQYF. CDR3 nucleotide sequence: TGCGCCAGCAGCTTGGGTTCGGGACAATACACAGATACGCAGTATTTT. The J gene is TRBJ2-3, the V gene TRBV5-1; a weak D match, TRBD1 (6 bases). This CDR3 is built from 16 residues. Per germline, CDR1 SGHRS and CDR2 YFSETQ. V was clipped by 0 bases and J by 2 bases, with 13 bases between them.

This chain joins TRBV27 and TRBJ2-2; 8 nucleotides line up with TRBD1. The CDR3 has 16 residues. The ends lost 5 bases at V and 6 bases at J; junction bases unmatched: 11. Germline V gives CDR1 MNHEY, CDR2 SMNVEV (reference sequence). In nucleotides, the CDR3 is TGTGCCAGCAGTATTAAGAGACAGGGGTATGCCGGGGAGCTGTTTTTT. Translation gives CASSIKRQGYAGELFF.

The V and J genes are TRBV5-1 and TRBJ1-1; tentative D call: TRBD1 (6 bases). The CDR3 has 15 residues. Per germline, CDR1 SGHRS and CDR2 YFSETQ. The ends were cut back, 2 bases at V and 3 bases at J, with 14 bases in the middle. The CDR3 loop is CASSFQGYGDTEAFF. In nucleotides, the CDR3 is TGCGCCAGCAGCTTCCAGGGGTACGGGGACACTGAAGCTTTCTTT.

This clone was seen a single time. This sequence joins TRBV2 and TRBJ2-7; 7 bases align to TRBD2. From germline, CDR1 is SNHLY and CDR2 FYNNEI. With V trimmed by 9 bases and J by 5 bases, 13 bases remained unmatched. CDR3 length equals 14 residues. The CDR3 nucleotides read TGTGCCAGAGGGCCTGGCGGGAGTACGGACGAGCAGTACTTC. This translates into CARGPGGSTDEQYF.

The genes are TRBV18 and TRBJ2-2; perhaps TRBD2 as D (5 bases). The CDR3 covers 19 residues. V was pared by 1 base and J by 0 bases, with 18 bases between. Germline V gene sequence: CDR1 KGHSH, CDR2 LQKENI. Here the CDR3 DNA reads TGTGCCAGCTCACCACGAGGGTTTGGAGCAATAGCGAACACCGGGGAGCTGTTTTTT. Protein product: CASSPRGFGAIANTGELFF.

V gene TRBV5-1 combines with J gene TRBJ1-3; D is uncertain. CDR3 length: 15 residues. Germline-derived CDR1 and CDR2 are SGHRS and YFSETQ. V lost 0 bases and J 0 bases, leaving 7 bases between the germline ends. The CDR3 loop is CASSLGVGSGNTIYF. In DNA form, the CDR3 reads TGCGCCAGCAGCTTGGGAGTGGGCTCTGGAAACACCATATATTTT. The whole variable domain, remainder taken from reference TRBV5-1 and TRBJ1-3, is KAGVTQTPRYLIKTRGQQVTLSCSPISGHRSVSWYQQTPGQGLQFLFEYFSETQRNKGNFPGRFSGRQFSNSRSEMNVSTLELGDSALYLCASSLGVGSGNTIYFGEGSWLTVV.

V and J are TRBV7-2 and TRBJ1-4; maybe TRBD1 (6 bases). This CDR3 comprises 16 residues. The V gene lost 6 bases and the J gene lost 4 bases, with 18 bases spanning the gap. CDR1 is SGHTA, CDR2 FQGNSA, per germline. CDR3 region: CASRHTGIGFNEKLFF. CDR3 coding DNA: TGTGCCAGCAGACATACAGGGATTGGGTTTAATGAAAAACTGTTTTTT.

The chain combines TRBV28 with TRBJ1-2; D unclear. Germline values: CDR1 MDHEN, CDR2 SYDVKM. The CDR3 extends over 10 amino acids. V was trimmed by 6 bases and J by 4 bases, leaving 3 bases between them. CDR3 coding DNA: TGTGCCAGCAGGAGCTATGGCTACACCTTC. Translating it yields CASRSYGYTF.

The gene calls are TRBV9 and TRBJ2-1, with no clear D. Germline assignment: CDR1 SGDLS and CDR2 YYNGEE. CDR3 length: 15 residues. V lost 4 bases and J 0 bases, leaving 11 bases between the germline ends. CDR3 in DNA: TGTGCCAGCAGCCCAGCGTTAAACTCCTACAATGAGCAGTTCTTC. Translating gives CASSPALNSYNEQFF.

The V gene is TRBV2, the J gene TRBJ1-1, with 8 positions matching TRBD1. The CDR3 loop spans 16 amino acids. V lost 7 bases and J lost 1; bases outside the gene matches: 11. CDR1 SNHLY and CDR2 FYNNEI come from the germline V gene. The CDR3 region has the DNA TGTGCCAGCAACCCGGGGGACAGGATCCCGAACACTGAAGCTTTCTTT. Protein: CASNPGDRIPNTEAFF.

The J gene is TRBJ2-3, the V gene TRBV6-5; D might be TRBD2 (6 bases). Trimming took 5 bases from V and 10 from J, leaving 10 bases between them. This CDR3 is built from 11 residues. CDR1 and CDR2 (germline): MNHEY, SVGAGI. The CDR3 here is CASSASGAQYF. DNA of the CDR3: TGTGCCAGCAGTGCTTCGGGAGCGCAGTATTTT.

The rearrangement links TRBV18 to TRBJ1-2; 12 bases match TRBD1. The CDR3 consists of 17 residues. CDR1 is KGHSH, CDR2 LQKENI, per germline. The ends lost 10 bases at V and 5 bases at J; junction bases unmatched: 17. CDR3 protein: CATSSGTGGMTTYGYTF. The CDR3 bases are TGTGCCACGTCTTCCGGGACAGGGGGCATGACTACTTATGGCTACACCTTC.

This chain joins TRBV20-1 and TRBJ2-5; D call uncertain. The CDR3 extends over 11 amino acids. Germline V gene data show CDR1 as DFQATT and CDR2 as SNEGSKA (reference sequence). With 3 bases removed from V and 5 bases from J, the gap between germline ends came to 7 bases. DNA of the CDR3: TGCAGTGCTAGGACCCCGGAGACCCAGTACTTC. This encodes CSARTPETQYF.

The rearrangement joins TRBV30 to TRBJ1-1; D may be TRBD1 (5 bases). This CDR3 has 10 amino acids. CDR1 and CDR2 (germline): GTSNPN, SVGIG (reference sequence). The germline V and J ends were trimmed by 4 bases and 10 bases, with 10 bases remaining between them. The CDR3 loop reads CAWMGGRAFF. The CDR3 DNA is TGTGCCTGGATGGGGGGGAGAGCTTTCTTT.

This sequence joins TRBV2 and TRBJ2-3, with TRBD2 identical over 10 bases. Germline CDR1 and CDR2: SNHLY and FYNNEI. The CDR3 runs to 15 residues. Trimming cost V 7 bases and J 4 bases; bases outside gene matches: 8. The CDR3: CASTVGLAESDTQYF. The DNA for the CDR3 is TGTGCCAGCACTGTAGGACTAGCGGAATCAGATACGCAGTATTTT. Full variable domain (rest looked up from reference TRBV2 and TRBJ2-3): EPEVTQTPSHQVTQMGQEVILRCVPISNHLYFYWYRQILGQKVEFLVSFYNNEISEKSEIFDDQFSVERPDGSNFTLKIRSTKLEDSAMYFCASTVGLAESDTQYFGPGTRLTVL.

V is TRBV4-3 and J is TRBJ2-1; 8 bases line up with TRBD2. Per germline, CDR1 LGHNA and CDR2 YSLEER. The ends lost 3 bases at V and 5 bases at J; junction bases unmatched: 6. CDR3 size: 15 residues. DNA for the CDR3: TGCGCCAGCAGCCAGGTAGCGGGACGCCACAATGAGCAGTTCTTC. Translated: CASSQVAGRHNEQFF.

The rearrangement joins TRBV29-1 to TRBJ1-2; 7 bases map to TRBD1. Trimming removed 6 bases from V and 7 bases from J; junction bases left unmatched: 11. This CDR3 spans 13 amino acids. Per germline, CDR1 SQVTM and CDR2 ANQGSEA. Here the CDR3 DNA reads TGCAGCGTGGGGACAGTAATTGACCGTGGCTACACCTTC. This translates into CSVGTVIDRGYTF.

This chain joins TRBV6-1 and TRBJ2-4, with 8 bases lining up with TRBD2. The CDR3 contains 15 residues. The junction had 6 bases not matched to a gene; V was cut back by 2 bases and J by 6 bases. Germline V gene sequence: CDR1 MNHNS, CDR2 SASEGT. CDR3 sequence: CASSERGGRGNIQYF. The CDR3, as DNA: TGTGCCAGCAGTGAACGGGGGGGCCGGGGAAACATTCAGTACTTC.

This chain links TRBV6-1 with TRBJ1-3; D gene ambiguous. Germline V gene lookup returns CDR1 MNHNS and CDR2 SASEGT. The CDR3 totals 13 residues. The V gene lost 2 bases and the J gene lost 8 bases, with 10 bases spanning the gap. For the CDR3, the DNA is TGTGCCAGCAGTGAAAGAATTTGGGACACCATATATTTT. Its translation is CASSERIWDTIYF.

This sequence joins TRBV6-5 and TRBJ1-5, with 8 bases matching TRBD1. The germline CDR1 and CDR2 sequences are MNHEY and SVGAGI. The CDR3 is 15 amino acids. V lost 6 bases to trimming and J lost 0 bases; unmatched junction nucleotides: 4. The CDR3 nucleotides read TGTGCCAGCAGGTTGGACAGGGCTAGCAATCAGCCCCAGCATTTT. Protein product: CASRLDRASNQPQHF.

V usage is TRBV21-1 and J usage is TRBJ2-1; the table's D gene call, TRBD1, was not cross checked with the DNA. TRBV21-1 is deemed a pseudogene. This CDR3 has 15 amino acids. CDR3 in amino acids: CASMIGTGGHNEQFF. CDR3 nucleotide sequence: TGTGCCAGCATGATCGGGACAGGGGGACACAATGAGCAGTTCTTC.

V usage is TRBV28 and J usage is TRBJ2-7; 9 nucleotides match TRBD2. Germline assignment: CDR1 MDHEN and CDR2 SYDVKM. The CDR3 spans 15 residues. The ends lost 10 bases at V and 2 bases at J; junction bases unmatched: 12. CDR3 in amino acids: CATHLTAGGTYEQYF. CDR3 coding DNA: TGTGCCACCCATCTCACAGCGGGAGGTACCTACGAGCAGTACTTC.

The CDR3 here is CASNTGGVNTEAFF. CDR3 DNA sequence: TGTGCCAGCAACACGGGAGGGGTTAACACTGAAGCTTTCTTT. This chain joins TRBV9 and TRBJ1-1; TRBD1 might be the D (5 bases). This CDR3 is built from 14 residues. The V gene lost 6 bases and the J gene lost 2 bases, with 14 bases spanning the gap. Germline CDR1 reads SGDLS; CDR2 reads YYNGEE.